The present T cell receptor (beta chain) was sequenced within a study of T cells in lung cancer brain metastases (dated by TCRdb to 2016 to 2019). Regarding the complete study: Seventeen of the 20 patients had a history of tobacco use, with a median of about 44 pack-years. Patients had a median age at first diagnosis of approximately 54 years, with roughly nine males and eleven to twelve females. Primary and metastatic specimens both had an average DNA integrity number of approximately 3.8, with no significant difference between the two sites. About 90% of the roughly 20 patients received no interval therapy between primary and metastasis resection. The primary and brain metastasis specimens were acquired a median of around 380 days apart. The cohort included roughly 20 patients who provided around 40 specimens, with each patient contributing one primary lung lesion and one brain metastasis. TCR beta CDR3 repertoires were compared between fully resected primary non-small cell lung cancers and paired brain metastases.

The full study reports these points: A significantly larger repertoire fraction was made up by the ten most abundant clones in brain metastases than in primaries, which was suggestive of clonal expansion. Most clones were found to be lesion-specific, and limited overlap was observed between paired lesions (mean Morisita index roughly 0.25). The study could not control for the effects of preoperative corticosteroids on T cell infiltration in brain metastases. Retrieval of the complete infiltrating T cell repertoire may have been prevented by DNA fragmentation in FFPE samples. Brain metastases contained significantly fewer unique productive clones than the paired primaries (median approximately 1,500 versus 4,300).

Each sample received between about 2 and 5 ug of genomic DNA as input, and paired samples received equal DNA input. TCR beta libraries were constructed with the immunoSEQ hsTCRbeta Kit, which uses multiplexed V and J gene primers in two PCR steps. Pooled libraries with positive and negative controls were sequenced on an Illumina MiSeq using a 100-cycle paired-end protocol. Per the original workflow: Raw data were processed by the immunoSEQ vendor into normalized, annotated TCR beta repertoire reports. Richness was defined as the number of unique clones by nucleotide sequence, and the iChao1 and Efron-Thisted estimators were used to extrapolate total richness. To characterize and compare the paired lesions, the analysis used Pielou's evenness, Simpson's index, the proportional abundance of the top-ten clones, and the Morisita overlap index. This is the immuneACCESS table as TCRdb keeps it, with only in-frame sequences that have V and J called. A part of the clones is gone; compared with another copy, unresolved V genes explain less than half, and the rest is unexplained. The V and J calls and clone size come from that table; D and trimming were worked out from the DNA. This sample comprises 2,500 to 3,000 clones, less than 90% of them detected only once. Roughly 7% of the sample rests with the top ten.

Resection was performed in the patients for synchronous oligometastatic disease or for delayed recurrence of a solitary brain metastasis. To avoid including cancers other than NSCLC, any patient with a history of multiple malignancies was excluded. Using marked H&E slides as a guide, tumor areas were macrodissected from roughly 5 unstained around 9.3 um sections that had been deparaffinized. All specimens were fixed in formalin and embedded in paraffin (FFPE). The AllPrep DNA/RNA FFPE Kit was used for extraction of genomic DNA. From the germline V gene (reference sequence), CDR1 is SSHAT and CDR2 is FNYEAQ. V is cut by 5 bases and J by 4 bases, and the space between the germline ends is 13 bases. The CDR3 measures 14 amino acids from cysteine to phenylalanine. The kept DNA is CDR3 alone, 42 bases in frame from the first base. Remarks on this clone: Its antigen remains unidentified. The record has no base qualities; no much larger clone is one base away.

Sequencing was carried out using tumor tissue from the primary lung tumor. The cell subset or site label on this specimen signifies: primary lung cancer lesion. The sequence links TRBV7-7 to TRBJ2-3; perhaps TRBD1 is the D gene, with 5 bases matching. The receptor was isolated from a woman aged 60-70 years with non-small cell lung cancer. In nucleotide form, the sequence is TGTGCCAGCAGCCCCTCCAGGGTTGCAGATACGCAGTATTTT. Its protein is CASSPSRVADTQYF.